A selection of T cell receptor beta chains follows, all from one sample in a study of cytomegalovirus exposure and HLA in healthy donors. Assay used: immunoSEQ multiplex PCR; TCRdb lists only in-frame clones, some missing. The sample lists around 150,000 clones, 80% to 90% occurring once. Sequencing used PBMCs. These receptors came from a man aged 18-30 years in good health and CMV-seronegative. CDR3s leave out the opening cysteine and the closing phenylalanine or tryptophan.

j_call: TRBJ1-4; v_call: TRBV18; cdr3_aa: ASSSQEDRGEKLF
j_call: TRBJ2-5; v_call: TRBV14; cdr3_aa: ASSRDYHQETQY
j_call: TRBJ2-7; v_call: TRBV9; cdr3_aa: ASSPQGVGLEQY
j_call: TRBJ2-2; v_call: TRBV7-9; cdr3_aa: SSSLVLADNTGELF
j_call: TRBJ2-3; v_call: TRBV10-3; cdr3_aa: AISRGFGTDTQY
j_call: TRBJ2-2; v_call: TRBV27; cdr3_aa: ASSSGLALGVGELF
j_call: TRBJ1-1; v_call: TRBV30; cdr3_aa: AWRQARSTEAF
j_call: TRBJ2-7; v_call: TRBV10-1; cdr3_aa: ASSQPDRSGHEQY
j_call: TRBJ2-1; v_call: TRBV30; cdr3_aa: AWSVSYNEQF
j_call: TRBJ1-5; v_call: TRBV7-8; cdr3_aa: ASSPYRAYSNQPQH
j_call: TRBJ2-7; v_call: TRBV4-1; cdr3_aa: ASSQDWGGEQY
j_call: TRBJ2-2; v_call: TRBV9; cdr3_aa: ASSVTGAGELF
j_call: TRBJ1-2; v_call: TRBV5-1; cdr3_aa: ASSTGTALYGYT